This T cell receptor (beta chain) appears in the sequencing data of a study of cytomegalovirus exposure and HLA in healthy donors. Overall study results and limits: V- and J-gene trimming in TCR beta was tied to a missense DCLRE1C variant by an analysis performed later.

Healthy donors of bone marrow made up the group. Likely unrecorded immune exposures existed in these nominally healthy donors. Germline V gene sequence: CDR1 LNHDA, CDR2 SQIVND (reference sequence). This CDR3 has 15 amino acids. V was shortened by 6 bases and J by 1 base, with 13 bases between the two germline ends. PCR primers comprised 60 Vbeta and 13 Jbeta primers. In the original analysis: Roughly 12 million of 70 million to 80 million unique TCR beta chains were shared, per a later count. TCRdb's table, derived via immunoSEQ multiplex PCR, lists solely in-frame clones and lacks some. That table furnishes V, J and clone size, whereas the DNA furnished D and trimming. In the table there are under 200,000 clones, 70% to 90% of which are singletons. This clone was detected a few times. As yet, its antigen is unknown.

The V call is TRBV19, the J call TRBJ1-3, with a weak D call TRBD1 (6 bases). Sequencing input: PBMCs. The sequence was collected from a man aged 25-45 years in good health and CMV-seropositive. This CDR3 is CASRPGQSSGNTIYF. The CDR3 DNA reads as TGTGCCAGTAGACCGGGACAATCTTCTGGAAACACCATATATTTT.